The 21 T cell receptor beta chains presented below share a single source sample, sequenced in a study of T cell responses to AZD1222 COVID-19 vaccine. Sequencing used immunoSEQ multiplex PCR; TCRdb keeps in-frame clones, though not all of them. Here the sample spans approximately 150,000 clones, around 90% being singletons. The sequences come from peripheral blood, collected 28 days after the second dose of the MenACWY control vaccine. Every receptor here comes from an adult who received the MenACWY meningococcal vaccine as a control.

The genes are TRBV2 and TRBJ1-2; perhaps TRBD1 as D (5 bases). V lost 7 bases and J lost 8, with 23 bases in between. Germline CDR1 is SNHLY and CDR2 is FYNNEI. The CDR3 sequence is 15 residues long. CDR3 amino acids: CASIAWPMGTNGYTF. CDR3 nucleotides: TGTGCCAGCATCGCGTGGCCAATGGGGACCAACGGCTACACCTTC. The entire variable domain, with the rest obtained from reference TRBV2 and TRBJ1-2, is as follows: EPEVTQTPSHQVTQMGQEVILRCVPISNHLYFYWYRQILGQKVEFLVSFYNNEISEKSEIFDDQFSVERPDGSNFTLKIRSTKLEDSAMYFCASIAWPMGTNGYTFGSGTRLTVV.

In DNA, the CDR3 is TGTGCGGGGGGCTCTGAAGCTTTCTTT. This codes for CAGGSEAFF. The chain carries TRBV4-2 and TRBJ1-1, with D possibly being TRBD1 (6 bases). This CDR3 contains 9 residues. Germline V gene lookup returns CDR1 LGHNA and CDR2 YNFKEQ.

V is TRBV4-2 and J is TRBJ1-1; tentative D call: TRBD1 (6 bases). Germline CDR1 and CDR2: LGHNA and YNFKEQ. Between the trimmed V and J ends, which lost 6 bases and 4 bases, there was a span of 15 bases. There are 14 residues in the CDR3. The CDR3 loop is CASREGGFSTEAFF. In nucleotides, the CDR3 is TGTGCCAGCAGGGAAGGGGGGTTTAGCACTGAAGCTTTCTTT.

This chain connects TRBV19 to TRBJ2-2; D is undetermined. Between the trimmed V and J ends, which lost 5 bases and 4 bases, there was a span of 17 bases. Per germline, CDR1 LNHDA and CDR2 SQIVND (reference sequence). The CDR3 runs to 16 residues. This CDR3 is CASSVELGQGTGELFF. CDR3 in DNA: TGTGCCAGTAGTGTGGAATTGGGTCAAGGCACCGGGGAGCTGTTTTTT.

The chain employs TRBV7-2 and TRBJ1-5; D uncertain. V was shortened by 5 bases and J by 4 bases, with 9 bases between the two germline ends. The CDR3 consists of 13 residues. CDR1 is SGHTA, CDR2 FQGNSA, per germline. The CDR3 reads CASSRSVNQPQHF. DNA of the CDR3: TGTGCCAGCAGCCGTAGCGTAAATCAGCCCCAGCATTTT.

The V gene is TRBV7-2, the J gene TRBJ2-3, with unresolved D. The CDR3 totals 15 residues. The germline V gene encodes CDR1 SGHTA and CDR2 FQGNSA. The ends were cut back, 5 bases at V and 3 bases at J, with 15 bases in the middle. The CDR3 region has the DNA TGTGCCAGCAGCCCGCAGCGCCCAGAGACAGATACGCAGTATTTT. Translation gives CASSPQRPETDTQYF.

V and J are TRBV6-2 or TRBV6-3 and TRBJ1-1; 7 bases map to TRBD1. Germline CDR1 and CDR2: MNHEY and SVGEGT. The CDR3 length is 13 residues. Trimming at V came to 5 bases and at J to 4 bases, leaving 4 bases not matched to a gene. The CDR3 spells CASSDREGTEAFF. Written as DNA, the CDR3 is TGTGCCAGCAGTGACAGGGAAGGCACTGAAGCTTTCTTT.

This clone was seen only a few times. The chain combines TRBV5-4 with TRBJ1-2; TRBD1 is a possible D gene (5 bases). Germline V gene lookup returns CDR1 SGHNT and CDR2 YYREEE (reference sequence). V was shortened by 4 bases and J by 0 bases, with 7 bases between the two germline ends. There are 13 residues in the CDR3. The CDR3 DNA reads as TGTGCCAGCAGCGACAGAACTAACTATGGCTACACCTTC. It yields the protein CASSDRTNYGYTF.

This clone has just a few counts. The chain recombines TRBV12-3 or TRBV12-4 with TRBJ1-1; D not resolved. The CDR3 contains 11 residues. Between the trimmed V and J ends, which lost 6 bases and 11 bases, there was a span of 13 bases. The CDR3 here is CASRQKLGAFF. CDR3 DNA: TGTGCCAGCAGGCAAAAACTGGGGGCTTTCTTT.

The V and J genes are TRBV3-1 (or the pseudogene TRBV3-2) and TRBJ2-5; tentatively, D is TRBD2 (6 bases). The CDR3 sequence is 14 residues long. The V gene lost 2 bases and the J gene lost 5 bases, with 12 bases spanning the gap. The germline V gene has CDR1 LGHDT and CDR2 YNNKEL (reference sequence). CDR3 bases: TGTGCCAGCAGCCAACAACTAGCCTCGGAGACCCAGTACTTC. It yields the protein CASSQQLASETQYF.

This chain joins TRBV3-1 (or the pseudogene TRBV3-2) and TRBJ2-3; TRBD1 is a possible D gene (5 bases). V was clipped by 3 bases and J by 6 bases, with 19 bases between them. The CDR3 is made up of 16 amino acids. Germline assignment: CDR1 LGHDT and CDR2 YNNKEL (reference sequence). The DNA of the CDR3 is TGTGCCAGCAGCCAGTCACAGGACCTACTCGTGGATACGCAGTATTTT. Its protein is CASSQSQDLLVDTQYF.

The CDR3 DNA sequence: TGTGCCAGCTCACCATCCTGGCCGAGTGGGTCGACAGATACGCAGTATTTT. This translates into CASSPSWPSGSTDTQYF. The V and J genes are TRBV18 and TRBJ2-3; unclear D gene. Trimming stripped 2 bases from V and 3 bases from J, with 18 bases between. Germline V CDR1 and CDR2: KGHSH, LQKENI. The length of the CDR3 is 17 residues.

CDR3: CASSSGRGPNTEAFF. CDR3 in DNA: TGTGCCAGCAGCTCGGGGCGGGGGCCGAACACTGAAGCTTTCTTT. The chain employs TRBV7-9 and TRBJ1-1, with a tentative D call TRBD1 (6 bases). The length of the CDR3 is 15 residues. The germline V and J ends were trimmed by 4 bases and 1 base, with 13 bases remaining between them. Germline V lookup: CDR1 SEHNR, CDR2 FQNEAQ (reference sequence).

The chain joins TRBV19 to TRBJ1-4; no definite D call. Per germline, CDR1 LNHDA and CDR2 SQIVND (reference sequence). V was cut by 5 bases and J by 4 bases, with 11 bases left in between. The CDR3 extends over 14 amino acids. The CDR3 DNA sequence: TGTGCCAGTAGTCCCTCCGTCGTTAATGAAAAACTGTTTTTT. Encoded protein: CASSPSVVNEKLFF.

The rearrangement uses TRBV4-1 and TRBJ1-5; 7 bases fit TRBD1. CDR3 length: 16 residues. The V gene's germline CDR1 is MGHRA and CDR2 YSYEKL. With V trimmed by 1 base and J by 5 bases, 8 bases remained unmatched. The CDR3 DNA sequence: TGCGCCAGCAGCCAAGCGGGGCCAGGGGGGTATCAGCCCCAGCATTTT. Translated, it gives CASSQAGPGGYQPQHF.

This clone was recorded once. This rearrangement joins TRBV2 to TRBJ2-3, with D possibly called TRBD1 or TRBD2 (5 bases each). The CDR3 has 14 amino acids. CDR1 and CDR2 (germline): SNHLY, FYNNEI. Trimming removed 5 bases from V and 1 base from J, with 10 bases in between. The CDR3 region is CASSNGARTDTQYF. CDR3 nucleotide sequence: TGTGCCAGCAGTAACGGGGCTCGCACAGATACGCAGTATTTT.

This clone was seen once. The rearrangement joins TRBV7-2 to TRBJ1-1; unclear D gene. Germline assignment: CDR1 SGHTA and CDR2 FQGNSA. Trimming stripped 10 bases from V and 0 bases from J, with 12 bases between. The CDR3 is made up of 13 amino acids. CDR3 protein: CATKDRMNTEAFF. The CDR3 nucleotides read TGTGCCACAAAGGACCGAATGAACACTGAAGCTTTCTTT.

V gene TRBV29-1 combines with J gene TRBJ1-1, with D possibly matching TRBD1 (5 bases). The CDR3 runs to 12 residues. Deletions cut 4 bases from V and 6 bases from J, with 12 bases between. Germline values: CDR1 SQVTM, CDR2 ANQGSEA. Here the CDR3 DNA reads TGCAGCGTTGGGGACCAGGGTCCTGAAGCTTTCTTT. Translated: CSVGDQGPEAFF.

V and J are TRBV29-1 and TRBJ2-1, with TRBD1 as a possible D gene (6 bases). Trimming removed 6 bases at V and 0 bases at J, with 12 bases between. The CDR3 is made up of 14 amino acids. The germline V gene has CDR1 SQVTM and CDR2 ANQGSEA. The CDR3 here is CSVQLRGSYNEQFF. In DNA form, the CDR3 reads TGCAGCGTCCAACTCAGGGGCTCCTACAATGAGCAGTTCTTC.

This chain joins TRBV4-1 and TRBJ2-1; D perhaps matches TRBD1 (6 bases). Germline values: CDR1 MGHRA, CDR2 YSYEKL. Trimming stripped 5 bases from V and 0 bases from J, with 17 bases between. This CDR3 has 17 amino acids. The CDR3 loop is CASSLIGQKSSYNEQFF. DNA of the CDR3: TGCGCCAGCAGCTTAATTGGACAGAAGAGCTCCTACAATGAGCAGTTCTTC.

A few counts support this clone. The chain employs TRBV3-1 (or the pseudogene TRBV3-2) and TRBJ1-5, with a weak D call TRBD1 (5 bases). V lost 4 bases to trimming and J lost 0 bases, with 16 bases between them. The CDR3 extends over 17 amino acids. CDR1 and CDR2 from the germline V gene are LGHDT and YNNKEL (reference sequence). The CDR3 protein is CASSPSLTVNSNQPQHF. DNA of the CDR3: TGTGCCAGCAGCCCTAGTTTGACAGTTAATAGCAATCAGCCCCAGCATTTT.